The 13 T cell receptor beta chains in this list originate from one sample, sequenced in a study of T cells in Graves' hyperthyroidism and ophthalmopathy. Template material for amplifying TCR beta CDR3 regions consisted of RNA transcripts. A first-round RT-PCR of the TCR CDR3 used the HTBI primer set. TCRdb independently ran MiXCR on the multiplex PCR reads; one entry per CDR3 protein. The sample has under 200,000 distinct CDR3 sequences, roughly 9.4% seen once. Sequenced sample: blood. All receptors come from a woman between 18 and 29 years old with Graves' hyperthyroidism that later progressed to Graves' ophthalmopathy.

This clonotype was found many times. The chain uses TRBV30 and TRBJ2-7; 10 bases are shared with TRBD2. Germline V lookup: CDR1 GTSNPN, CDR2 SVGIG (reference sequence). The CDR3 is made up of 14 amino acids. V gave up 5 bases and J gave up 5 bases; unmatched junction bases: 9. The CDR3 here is CAWDPVAGGNEQYF. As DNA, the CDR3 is TGTGCCTGGGACCCCGTAGCGGGAGGCAACGAGCAGTACTTC.

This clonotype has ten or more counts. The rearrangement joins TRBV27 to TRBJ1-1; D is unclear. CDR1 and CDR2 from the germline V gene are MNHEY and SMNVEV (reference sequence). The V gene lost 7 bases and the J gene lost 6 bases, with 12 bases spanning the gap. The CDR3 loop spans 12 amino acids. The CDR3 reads CASNGRGPEAFF. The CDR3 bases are TGTGCCAGCAACGGGCGGGGTCCTGAAGCTTTCTTT.

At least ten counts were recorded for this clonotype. This CDR3 reads CASSRLAGGNNEQFF. For the CDR3, the DNA is TGTGCCAGCAGCAGACTAGCGGGGGGAAACAATGAGCAGTTCTTC. This chain links TRBV7-2 with TRBJ2-1; TRBD2 matches 13 bases. The CDR3 length is 15 residues. The J segment lost 5 bases and the V segment lost 5 bases, leaving 3 bases of the junction unmatched. Germline V CDR1 and CDR2: SGHTA, FQGNSA.

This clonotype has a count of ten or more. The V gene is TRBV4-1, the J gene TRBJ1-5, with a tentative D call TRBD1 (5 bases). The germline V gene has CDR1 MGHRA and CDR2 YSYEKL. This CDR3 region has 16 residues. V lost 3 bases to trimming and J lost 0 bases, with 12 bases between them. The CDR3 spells CASSHPRGNSNQPQHF. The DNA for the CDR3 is TGCGCCAGCAGCCACCCAAGGGGAAATAGCAATCAGCCCCAGCATTTT.

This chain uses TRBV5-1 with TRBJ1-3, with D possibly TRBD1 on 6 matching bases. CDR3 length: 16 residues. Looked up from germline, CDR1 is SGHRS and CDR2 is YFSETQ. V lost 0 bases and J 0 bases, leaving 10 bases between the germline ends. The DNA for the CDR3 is TGCGCCAGCAGCTTGGGACAGGCAAGCTCTGGAAACACCATATATTTT. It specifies CASSLGQASSGNTIYF.

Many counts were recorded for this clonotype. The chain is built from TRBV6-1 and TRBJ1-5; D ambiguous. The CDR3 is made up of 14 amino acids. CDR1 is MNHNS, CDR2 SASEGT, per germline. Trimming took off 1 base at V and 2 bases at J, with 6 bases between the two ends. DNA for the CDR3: TGTGCCAGCAGTGAAGAAGGCCGCAATCAGCCCCAGCATTTT. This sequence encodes CASSEEGRNQPQHF.

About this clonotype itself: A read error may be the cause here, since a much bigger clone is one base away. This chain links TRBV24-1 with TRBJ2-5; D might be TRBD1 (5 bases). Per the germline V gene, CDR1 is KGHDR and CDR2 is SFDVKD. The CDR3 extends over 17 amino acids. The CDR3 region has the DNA TGTGCCACCAGTGACCCCCCACCGACAGACCACCAAGAGACCCGGTACTTC. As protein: CATSDPPPTDHQETRYF.

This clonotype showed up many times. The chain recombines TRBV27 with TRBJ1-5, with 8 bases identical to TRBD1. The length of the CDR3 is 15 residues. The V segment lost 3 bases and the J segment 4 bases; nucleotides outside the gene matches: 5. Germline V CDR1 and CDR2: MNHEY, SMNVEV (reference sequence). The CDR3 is CASSLSTGGNQPQHF. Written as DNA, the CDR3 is TGTGCCAGCAGTTTGAGTACAGGGGGGAATCAGCCCCAGCATTTT.

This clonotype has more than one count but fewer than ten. CDR3 coding DNA: TGTGCCAGCAGCTTCAGTCGGACCTCTTATAATCAGCCCCAGCATTTT. Amino acid sequence: CASSFSRTSYNQPQHF. The chain has TRBV5-6 and TRBJ1-5; D gene uncertain. The CDR3 consists of 16 residues. CDR1 and CDR2 (germline): SGHDT, YYEEEE. The V end was cut by 2 bases, the J end by 4 bases, with 16 bases between.

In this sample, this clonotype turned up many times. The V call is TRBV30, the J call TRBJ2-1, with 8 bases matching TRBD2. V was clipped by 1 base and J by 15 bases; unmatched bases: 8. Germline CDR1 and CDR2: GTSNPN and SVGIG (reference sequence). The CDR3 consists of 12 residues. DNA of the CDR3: TGTGCCTGGAGTGCCCCGGGACTAGGTCGGTTCTTC. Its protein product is CAWSAPGLGRFF.

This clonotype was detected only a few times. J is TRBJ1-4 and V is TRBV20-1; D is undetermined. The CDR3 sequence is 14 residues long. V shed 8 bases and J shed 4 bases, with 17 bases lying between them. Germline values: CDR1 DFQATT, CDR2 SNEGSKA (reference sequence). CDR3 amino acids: CSPKKLGGNEKLFF. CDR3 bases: TGCAGTCCCAAGAAGTTGGGAGGTAATGAAAAACTGTTTTTT.

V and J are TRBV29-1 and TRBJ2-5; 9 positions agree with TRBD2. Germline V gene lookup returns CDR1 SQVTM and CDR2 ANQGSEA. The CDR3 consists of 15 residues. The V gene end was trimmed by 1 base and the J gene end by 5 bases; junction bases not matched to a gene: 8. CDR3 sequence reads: CSVEGWRGGLETQYF. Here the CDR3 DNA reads TGCAGCGTTGAAGGATGGCGGGGGGGCCTGGAGACCCAGTACTTC.

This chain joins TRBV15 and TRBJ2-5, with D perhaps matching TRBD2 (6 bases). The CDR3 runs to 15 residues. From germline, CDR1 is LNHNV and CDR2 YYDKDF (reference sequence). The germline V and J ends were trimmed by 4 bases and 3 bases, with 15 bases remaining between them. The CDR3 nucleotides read TGTGCCACCAGCACCCCCCGGGGGACCAAAGAGACCCAGTACTTC. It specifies CATSTPRGTKETQYF.